This is a list of T cell receptor beta chains from one sample in a study of shared clonotypes between healthy human individuals. Profiled with immunoSEQ multiplex PCR; TCRdb holds only in-frame clones, not every one. The table has roughly 590,000 clones, less than 97% seen once; the top ten hold 0.085% to 0.11%. The sample was naive CD8+ T cells sorted from blood. These receptors were taken from a woman aged 25-40 years in good health. Both conserved end residues are part of each CDR3. The D gene is left open where the match is weak. Clone size is shown for a subset of rows, as once, few, many or a class of expanded clone.

d_gene	v_gene	abundance	j_gene	CDR3aa	CDR3nt
TRBD1	TRBV5-6	-	TRBJ2-3	CASSAQGAADTQYF	TGTGCCAGCAGCGCGCAGGGGGCGGCAGATACGCAGTATTTT
-	TRBV5-8	-	TRBJ1-1	CASSIPTREGNTEAFF	TGTGCCAGCAGCATACCGACGCGGGAGGGGAACACTGAAGCTTTCTTT
-	TRBV7-9	-	TRBJ1-3	CASSLVSQSDSGNTIYF	TGTGCCAGCAGCTTAGTCTCTCAGTCAGACTCTGGAAACACCATATATTTT
TRBD2	TRBV29-1	-	TRBJ2-7	CSVTTSSYEQYF	TGCAGCGTGACGACTAGCAGCTACGAGCAGTACTTC
TRBD2	TRBV13	-	TRBJ2-5	CASSQGLVETQYF	TGTGCCAGCAGCCAAGGACTAGTGGAGACCCAGTACTTC
TRBD1	TRBV29-1	-	TRBJ2-7	CSVGTGVYEQYF	TGCAGCGTTGGGACAGGGGTATACGAGCAGTACTTC
-	TRBV28	-	TRBJ2-7	CASSLWGEQYF	TGTGCCAGCAGTTTATGGGGAGAGCAGTACTTC
-	TRBV5-8	-	TRBJ2-7	CASSWGETYEQYF	TGTGCCAGCTCGTGGGGGGAGACCTACGAGCAGTACTTC
-	TRBV6-1	-	TRBJ1-1	CASSEYRVNTEAFF	TGTGCCAGCAGTGAATACAGGGTGAACACTGAAGCTTTCTTT
TRBD2	TRBV7-8	-	TRBJ2-1	CASSRTSGREQFF	TGTGCCAGCAGCCGGACTAGCGGGAGGGAGCAGTTCTTC
-	TRBV15	-	TRBJ1-2	CATTNWTEGYGYTF	TGTGCCACCACCAATTGGACAGAAGGCTATGGCTACACCTTC
-	TRBV27	-	TRBJ2-1	CASSLDVGGEQFF	TGTGCCAGCAGTTTAGACGTTGGCGGTGAGCAGTTCTTC
-	TRBV2	-	TRBJ2-7	CASRGTFLYEQYF	TGTGCCAGCAGGGGGACTTTCCTCTACGAGCAGTACTTC
-	TRBV28	-	TRBJ1-5	CASSYFRSNQPQHF	TGTGCCAGCAGTTACTTCCGTAGCAATCAGCCCCAGCATTTT
TRBD2	TRBV9	-	TRBJ2-1	CASSVDVPGEGGAGVLDEQFF	TGTGCCAGCAGCGTAGATGTTCCCGGGGAGGGAGGAGCGGGAGTCTTAGATGAGCAGTTCTTC
-	TRBV2	-	TRBJ2-4	CASSEAWTQGAKNIQYF	TGTGCCAGCAGTGAAGCATGGACCCAAGGAGCCAAAAACATTCAGTACTTC
TRBD1	TRBV27	-	TRBJ2-5	CASSTTGVQLITTQYF	TGTGCCAGCAGCACCACAGGGGTCCAGCTTATCACGACCCAGTACTTC
-	TRBV19	-	TRBJ2-1	CASILYNEQFF	TGTGCCAGTATCTTATACAATGAGCAGTTCTTC
-	TRBV28	-	TRBJ2-1	CASSLGGVYNEQFF	TGTGCCAGCAGTTTAGGTGGTGTTTACAATGAGCAGTTCTTC
-	TRBV27	-	TRBJ2-3	CASSPVGSTDTQYF	TGTGCCAGCAGCCCCGTAGGGAGCACAGATACGCAGTATTTT
-	TRBV7-9	-	TRBJ2-3	CASSPPRSDTQYF	TGTGCCAGCAGCCCTCCTAGGTCAGATACGCAGTATTTT
-	TRBV10-3	-	TRBJ2-4	CAISESTAGPLAKNIQYF	TGTGCCATCAGTGAGTCGACGGCCGGGCCCTTAGCCAAAAACATTCAGTACTTC
TRBD1	TRBV27	-	TRBJ2-5	CASSLVVGTGAREQYF	TGTGCCAGCAGTTTAGTTGTCGGGACAGGGGCCCGAGAGCAGTACTTC
-	TRBV5-5	-	TRBJ2-5	CASSNPTQETQYF	TGTGCCAGCAGCAACCCGACACAAGAGACCCAGTACTTC
-	TRBV7-9	-	TRBJ1-4	CASMEGTNEKLFF	TGTGCCAGCATGGAGGGGACTAATGAAAAACTGTTTTTT
-	TRBV27	once	TRBJ1-1	CASSLWESGEAFF	TGTGCCAGCAGCTTGTGGGAGAGCGGTGAAGCTTTCTTT
-	TRBV14	-	TRBJ2-7	CASSQVTYEQYF	TGTGCCAGCAGCCAAGTAACTTACGAGCAGTACTTC
-	TRBV9	-	TRBJ2-1	CASSVSEVNEQFF	TGTGCCAGCAGCGTATCCGAGGTCAATGAGCAGTTCTTC
-	TRBV11-1	-	TRBJ2-7	CASSSISYEQYF	TGTGCCAGCAGCTCAATCTCCTACGAGCAGTACTTC